The 2 T cell receptor beta chains below come from one sample, sequenced in a study of radiation and T cells in renal cell carcinoma. Sequencing was performed with immunoSEQ multiplex PCR; in TCRdb, only in-frame clones are kept and a portion is missing. Among some 100,000 clones listed, 82% were seen once. Regarding time point: baseline pretreatment blood. Treatment here: 15 Gy SBRT to primary tumor, nephrectomy 4 weeks later. The sample consisted of blood, taken from a patient whose treatment included radiotherapy and nephrectomy. The source of these receptors is a man between 60 and 75 years old with renal cell carcinoma.

The CDR3 nucleotides are TGTGCCATCAAGGACAGTTCCGCTAACTATGGCTACACCTTC. Its translation is CAIKDSSANYGYTF. The chain links TRBV10-3 to TRBJ1-2; possible D gene TRBD1, 6 bases. Trimming took off 7 bases at V and 0 bases at J, with 12 bases between the two ends. Germline lookup yields CDR1 ENHRY and CDR2 SYGVKD. CDR3 length equals 14 residues.

In its sample, this clone was seen many times. The genes are TRBV6-5 and TRBJ2-3; D might be TRBD2 (7 bases). The CDR3 runs to 14 residues. Trimming took off 2 bases at V and 4 bases at J, with 10 bases between the two ends. CDR1 MNHEY and CDR2 SVGAGI come from the germline V gene. The CDR3 here is CASSYEGGADTQYF. Here the CDR3 DNA reads TGTGCCAGCAGTTACGAGGGGGGGGCAGATACGCAGTATTTT.